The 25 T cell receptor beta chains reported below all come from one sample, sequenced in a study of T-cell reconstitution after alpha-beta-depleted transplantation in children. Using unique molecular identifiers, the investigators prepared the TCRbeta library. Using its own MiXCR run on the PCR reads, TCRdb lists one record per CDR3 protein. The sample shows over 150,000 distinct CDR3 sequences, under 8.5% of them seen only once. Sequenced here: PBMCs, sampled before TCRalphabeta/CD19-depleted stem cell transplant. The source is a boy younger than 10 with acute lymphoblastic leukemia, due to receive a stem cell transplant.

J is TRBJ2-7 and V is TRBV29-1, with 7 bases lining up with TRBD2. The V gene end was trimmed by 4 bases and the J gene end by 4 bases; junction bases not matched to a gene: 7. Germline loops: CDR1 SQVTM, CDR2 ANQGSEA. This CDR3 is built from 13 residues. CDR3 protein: CSVAGGSKYEQYF. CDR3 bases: TGCAGCGTTGCGGGGGGTTCTAAGTACGAGCAGTACTTC.

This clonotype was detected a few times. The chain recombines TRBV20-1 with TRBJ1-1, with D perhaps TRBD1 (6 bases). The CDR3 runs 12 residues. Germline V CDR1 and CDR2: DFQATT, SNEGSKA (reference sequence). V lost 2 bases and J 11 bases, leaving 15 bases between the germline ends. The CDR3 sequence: CSARWTAVGAFF. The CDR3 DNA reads TGCAGTGCTAGATGGACAGCTGTTGGGGCTTTCTTT.

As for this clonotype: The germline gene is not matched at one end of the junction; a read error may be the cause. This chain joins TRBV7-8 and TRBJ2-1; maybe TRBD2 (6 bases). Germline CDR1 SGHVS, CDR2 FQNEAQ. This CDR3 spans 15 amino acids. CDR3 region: CAGSFSGSSYNEQFF. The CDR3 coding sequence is TGTGCCGGCAGCTTTAGCGGAAGCTCCTACAATGAGCAGTTCTTC.

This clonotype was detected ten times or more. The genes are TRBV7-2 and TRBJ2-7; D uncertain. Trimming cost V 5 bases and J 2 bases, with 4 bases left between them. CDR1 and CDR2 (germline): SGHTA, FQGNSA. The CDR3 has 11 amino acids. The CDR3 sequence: CASSITYEQYF. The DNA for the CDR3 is TGTGCCAGCAGCATCACCTACGAGCAGTACTTC.

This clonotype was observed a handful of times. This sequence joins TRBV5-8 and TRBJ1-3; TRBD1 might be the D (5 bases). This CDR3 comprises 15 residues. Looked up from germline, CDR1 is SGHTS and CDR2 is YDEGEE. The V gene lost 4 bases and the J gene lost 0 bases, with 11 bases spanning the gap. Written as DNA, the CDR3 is TGTGCCAGCAGCCCGGACACCCACTCTGGAAACACCATATATTTT. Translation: CASSPDTHSGNTIYF.

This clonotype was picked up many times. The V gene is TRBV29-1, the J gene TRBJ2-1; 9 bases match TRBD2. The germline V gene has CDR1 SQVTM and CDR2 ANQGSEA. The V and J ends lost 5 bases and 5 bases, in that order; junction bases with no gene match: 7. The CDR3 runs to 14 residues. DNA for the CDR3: TGCAGCGTTTTCCTAGCGGGGTTAAACAATGAGCAGTTCTTC. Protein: CSVFLAGLNNEQFF.

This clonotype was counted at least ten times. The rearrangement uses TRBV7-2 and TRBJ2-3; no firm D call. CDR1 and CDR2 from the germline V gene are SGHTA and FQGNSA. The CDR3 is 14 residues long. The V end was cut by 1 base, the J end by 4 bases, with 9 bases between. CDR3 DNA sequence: TGTGCCAGCAGCTTAGGGTATTCCCCAGATACGCAGTATTTT. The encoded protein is CASSLGYSPDTQYF.

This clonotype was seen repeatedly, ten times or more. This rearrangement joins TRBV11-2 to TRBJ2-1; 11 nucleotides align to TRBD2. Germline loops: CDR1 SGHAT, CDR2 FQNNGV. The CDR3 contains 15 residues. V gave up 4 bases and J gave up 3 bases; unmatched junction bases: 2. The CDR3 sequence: CASSSLAGGYNEQFF. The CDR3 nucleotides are TGTGCCAGCAGCTCTCTAGCGGGGGGCTACAATGAGCAGTTCTTC.

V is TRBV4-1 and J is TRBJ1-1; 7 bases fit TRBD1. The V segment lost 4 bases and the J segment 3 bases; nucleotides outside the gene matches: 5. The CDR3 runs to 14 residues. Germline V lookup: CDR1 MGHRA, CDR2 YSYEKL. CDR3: CASSRTGDHTEAFF. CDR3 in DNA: TGCGCCAGCAGCCGCACAGGGGATCACACTGAAGCTTTCTTT.

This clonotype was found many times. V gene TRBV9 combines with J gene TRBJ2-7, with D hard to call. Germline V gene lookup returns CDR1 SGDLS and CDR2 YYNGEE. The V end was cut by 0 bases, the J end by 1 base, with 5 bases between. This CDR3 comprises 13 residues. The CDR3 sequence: CASSVDSSYEQYF. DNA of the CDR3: TGTGCCAGCAGCGTAGACTCTTCCTACGAGCAGTACTTC.

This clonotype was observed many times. The DNA for the CDR3 is TGCAGTGCTCCCAGCGGGTGGGGCAAAAACATTCAGTACTTC. This gives the protein CSAPSGWGKNIQYF. The chain is built from TRBV20-1 and TRBJ2-4, with D possibly being TRBD2 (6 bases). The CDR3 covers 14 residues. Trimming left V 5 bases short and J 3 bases short, with 14 bases between. Germline assignment: CDR1 DFQATT and CDR2 SNEGSKA (reference sequence).

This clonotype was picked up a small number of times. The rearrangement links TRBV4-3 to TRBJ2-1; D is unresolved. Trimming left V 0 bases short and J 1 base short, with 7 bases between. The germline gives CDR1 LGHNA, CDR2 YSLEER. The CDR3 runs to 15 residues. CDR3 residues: CASSQEVGSYNEQFF. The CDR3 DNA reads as TGCGCCAGCAGCCAAGAGGTCGGGTCCTACAATGAGCAGTTCTTC.

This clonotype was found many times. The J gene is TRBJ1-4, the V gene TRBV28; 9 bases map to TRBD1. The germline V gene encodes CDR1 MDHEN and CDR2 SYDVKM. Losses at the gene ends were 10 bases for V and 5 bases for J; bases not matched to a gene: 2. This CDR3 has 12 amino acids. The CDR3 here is CATGTGNEKLFF. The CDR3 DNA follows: TGTGCCACCGGGACAGGGAATGAAAAACTGTTTTTT.

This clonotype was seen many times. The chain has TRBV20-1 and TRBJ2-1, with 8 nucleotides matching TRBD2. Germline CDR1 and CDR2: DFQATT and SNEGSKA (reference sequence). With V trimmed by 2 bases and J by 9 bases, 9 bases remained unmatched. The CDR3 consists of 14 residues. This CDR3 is CSARSGGRRSEQFF. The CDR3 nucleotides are TGCAGTGCTAGAAGCGGCGGGAGGAGAAGTGAGCAGTTCTTC.

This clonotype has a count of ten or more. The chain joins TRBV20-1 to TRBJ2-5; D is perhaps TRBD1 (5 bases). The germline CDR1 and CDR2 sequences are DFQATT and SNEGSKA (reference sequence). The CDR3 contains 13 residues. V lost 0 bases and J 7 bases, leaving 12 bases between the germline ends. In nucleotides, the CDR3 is TGCAGTGCTAGAGAAGACAGATCGGGGACCCAGTACTTC. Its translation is CSAREDRSGTQYF.

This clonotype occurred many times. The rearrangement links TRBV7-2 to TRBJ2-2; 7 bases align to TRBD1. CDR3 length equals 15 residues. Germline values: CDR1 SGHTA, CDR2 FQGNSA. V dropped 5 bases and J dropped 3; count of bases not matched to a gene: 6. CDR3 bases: TGTGCCAGCAGCGGGAGAGGGGGCGACACCGGGGAGCTGTTTTTT. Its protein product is CASSGRGGDTGELFF.

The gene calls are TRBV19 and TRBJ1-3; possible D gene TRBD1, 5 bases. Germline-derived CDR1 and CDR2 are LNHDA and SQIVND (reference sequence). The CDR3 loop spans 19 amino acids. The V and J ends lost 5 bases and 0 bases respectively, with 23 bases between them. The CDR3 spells CASSFRVPRRSFSGNTIYF. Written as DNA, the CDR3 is TGTGCCAGTAGTTTCAGGGTTCCGAGACGCAGCTTCTCTGGAAACACCATATATTTT. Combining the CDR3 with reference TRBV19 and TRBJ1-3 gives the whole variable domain DGGITQSPKYLFRKEGQNVTLSCEQNLNHDAMYWYRQDPGQGLRLIYYSQIVNDFQKGDIAEGYSVSREKKESFPLTVTSAQKNPTAFYLCASSFRVPRRSFSGNTIYFGEGSWLTVV.

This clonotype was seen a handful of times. DNA of the CDR3: TGTGCCAGCAGCTTAGGGGACTCCTGGCCCCAGCATTTT. Amino acids: CASSLGDSWPQHF. The rearrangement uses TRBV7-9 and TRBJ1-5, with a possible D match to TRBD1 (5 bases). Between the trimmed V and J ends, which lost 1 base and 9 bases, there was a span of 10 bases. The CDR3 covers 13 residues. CDR1 is SEHNR and CDR2 is FQNEAQ in the germline V gene (reference sequence).

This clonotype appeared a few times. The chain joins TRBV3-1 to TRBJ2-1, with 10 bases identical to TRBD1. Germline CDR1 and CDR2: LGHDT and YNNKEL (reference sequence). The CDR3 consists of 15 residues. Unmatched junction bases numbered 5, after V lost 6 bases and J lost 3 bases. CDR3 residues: CASRRQGADYNEQFF. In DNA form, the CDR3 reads TGTGCCAGCAGAAGACAGGGGGCGGACTACAATGAGCAGTTCTTC.

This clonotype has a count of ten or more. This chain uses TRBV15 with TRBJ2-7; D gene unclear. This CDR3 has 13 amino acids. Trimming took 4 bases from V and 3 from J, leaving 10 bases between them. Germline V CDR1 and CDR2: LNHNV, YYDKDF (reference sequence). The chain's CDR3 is CATSKGSRYEQYF. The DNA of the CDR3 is TGTGCCACCAGCAAGGGTTCCCGCTACGAGCAGTACTTC.

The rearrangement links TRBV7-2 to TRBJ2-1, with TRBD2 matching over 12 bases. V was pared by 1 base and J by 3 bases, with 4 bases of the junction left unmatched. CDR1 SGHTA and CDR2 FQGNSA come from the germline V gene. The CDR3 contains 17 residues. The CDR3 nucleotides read TGTGCCAGCAGCTTAGTTCAGGGACTAGCGGGCTACAATGAGCAGTTCTTC. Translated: CASSLVQGLAGYNEQFF.

CDR3 sequence: CSVDISGTEAFF. For the CDR3, the DNA is TGCAGCGTCGACATCTCGGGGACTGAAGCTTTCTTT. J is TRBJ1-1 and V is TRBV29-1, with no clear D. The germline V and J ends were trimmed by 6 bases and 5 bases, with 13 bases remaining between them. The germline CDR1 and CDR2 sequences are SQVTM and ANQGSEA. CDR3 length: 12 amino acids.

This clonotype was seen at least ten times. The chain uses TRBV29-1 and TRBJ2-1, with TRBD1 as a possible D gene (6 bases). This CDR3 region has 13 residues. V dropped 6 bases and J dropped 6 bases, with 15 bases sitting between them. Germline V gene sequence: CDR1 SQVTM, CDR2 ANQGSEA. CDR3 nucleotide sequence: TGCAGCGTCGACCTGGGGGCCGTCAATGAGCAGTTCTTC. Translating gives CSVDLGAVNEQFF.

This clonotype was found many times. In DNA, the CDR3 is TGCAGTGCTATTGGGACAGGGGGACCTCAAGAGACCCAGTACTTC. This codes for CSAIGTGGPQETQYF. The chain couples TRBV20-1 to TRBJ2-5; 11 positions match TRBD1. CDR1 is DFQATT and CDR2 is SNEGSKA in the germline V gene (reference sequence). V shed 4 bases, J shed 2 bases, and the junction held 6 bases outside the gene matches. The length of the CDR3 is 15 residues.

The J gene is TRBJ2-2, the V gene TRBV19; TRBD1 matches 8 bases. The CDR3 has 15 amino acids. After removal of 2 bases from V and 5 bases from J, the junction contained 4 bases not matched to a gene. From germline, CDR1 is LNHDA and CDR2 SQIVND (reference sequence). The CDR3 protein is CASSILDRVTGELFF. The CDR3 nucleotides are TGTGCCAGTAGTATATTGGACAGGGTAACCGGGGAGCTGTTTTTT.